The next 29 T cell receptor beta chains were all read from a single sample in a study of CD8+ T cells in alopecia areata (dated by TCRdb to the late 2010s). Preparation of the library involved the immunoSEQ multiplex PCR assay. To provide template for TCR sequencing, every sample had RNA extracted and reverse transcribed into cDNA. The clones in this table, taken by TCRdb from immuneACCESS, are in-frame only. Not every clone is retained; where verified, under half of the shortfall comes from an unresolved V gene, and the cause of the rest is unknown. The sample table lists under 70,000 clones, around 96% of them with a count of one. The ten largest account for about 26% of the sample. The time point label corresponds to: baseline before oral tofacitinib. The material sequenced was CD8+ T cells sorted from blood, taken at week 0. The source is a human donor with alopecia areata.

The V gene is TRBV5-8, the J gene TRBJ2-6; D may correspond to TRBD1 or TRBD2 (5 bases each). Trimming removed 1 base at V and 2 bases at J, with 7 bases between. Per the germline V gene, CDR1 is SGHTS and CDR2 is YDEGEE. The CDR3 is 15 amino acids. DNA of the CDR3: TGTGCCAGCAGCTTGAGAGGGGCTGGGGCCAACGTCCTGACTTTC. It codes for CASSLRGAGANVLTF.

The chain links TRBV4-1 to TRBJ2-2; no firm D call. V gave up 1 base and J gave up 1 base, with 4 bases separating them. The germline V gene has CDR1 MGHRA and CDR2 YSYEKL. CDR3 length: 14 amino acids. CDR3 nucleotide sequence: TGCGCCAGCAGCCAAGCAGAGAACACCGGGGAGCTGTTTTTT. As protein: CASSQAENTGELFF.

The J gene is TRBJ2-1, the V gene TRBV10-3, with unresolved D. The germline CDR1 and CDR2 sequences are ENHRY and SYGVKD. Trimming took 0 bases from V and 3 from J, leaving 9 bases between them. This CDR3 has 15 residues. Here the CDR3 reads CAISESKGNYNEQFF. Here the CDR3 DNA reads TGTGCCATCAGTGAGTCGAAGGGTAACTACAATGAGCAGTTCTTC.

The CDR3 sequence: CASSDGTGLWNSPLHF. CDR3 coding DNA: TGTGCCAGCAGTGACGGGACAGGGTTGTGGAATTCACCCCTCCACTTT. This rearrangement joins TRBV6-1 to TRBJ1-6, with 9 bases fitting TRBD1. CDR1 is MNHNS and CDR2 is SASEGT in the germline V gene. V shed 3 bases, J shed 7 bases, and the junction held 7 bases outside the gene matches. The CDR3 runs 16 residues.

This clone was detected once. This rearrangement joins TRBV4-2 to TRBJ2-7, with 9 bases that match TRBD2. The CDR3 has 16 residues. The junction had 10 bases not matched to a gene; V was cut back by 1 base and J by 6 bases. CDR1 is LGHNA and CDR2 is YNFKEQ in the germline V gene. CDR3 in amino acids: CASSQAGGGGAGEQYF. CDR3 DNA: TGTGCCAGCAGCCAAGCTGGAGGCGGGGGGGCAGGCGAGCAGTACTTC.

Concerning this clone: This sample also contains other DNA sequences that code for the same CDR3. V and J are TRBV4-3 and TRBJ2-5; D gene uncertain. Trimming removed 0 bases at V and 4 bases at J, with 12 bases between. This CDR3 contains 15 residues. Germline values: CDR1 LGHNA, CDR2 YSLEER. The DNA of the CDR3 is TGCGCCAGCAGCCAAGATTCCGGACCAAGAGAGACCCAGTACTTC. As protein: CASSQDSGPRETQYF.

The V gene is TRBV6-5, the J gene TRBJ2-1; 12 bases map to TRBD2. Looked up from germline, CDR1 is MNHEY and CDR2 is SVGAGI. This CDR3 region has 15 residues. After removal of 9 bases from V and 4 bases from J, the junction contained 7 bases not matched to a gene. CDR3 sequence reads: CASRLAGGFYNEQFF. The DNA of the CDR3 is TGTGCCAGTAGGCTAGCGGGGGGGTTTTACAATGAGCAGTTCTTC.

On this clone itself: Different DNA sequences within this sample yield the same CDR3. J is TRBJ2-5 and V is TRBV5-1, with 9 bases fitting TRBD1. The CDR3 is made up of 15 amino acids. With 3 bases clipped from V and 2 bases from J, the junction kept 5 bases outside the gene matches. Germline V CDR1 and CDR2: SGHRS, YFSETQ. CDR3 amino acids: CASSSPGQGQETQYF. For the CDR3, the DNA is TGCGCCAGCAGCTCCCCGGGACAGGGTCAAGAGACCCAGTACTTC.

The genes are TRBV7-8 and TRBJ2-5; D gene unclear. CDR3 length: 12 amino acids. CDR1 is SGHVS, CDR2 FQNEAQ, per germline. The V end was cut by 3 bases, the J end by 5 bases, with 7 bases between. The DNA of the CDR3 is TGTGCCAGCAGCTTGAGTGGGGAGACCCAGTACTTC. Protein sequence: CASSLSGETQYF.

This rearrangement joins TRBV29-1 to TRBJ2-3; 9 bases map to TRBD1. The CDR3 extends over 15 amino acids. With 1 base clipped from V and 4 bases from J, the junction kept 6 bases outside the gene matches. Germline V CDR1 and CDR2: SQVTM, ANQGSEA. The CDR3, as DNA: TGCAGCGTTGAAGGTGGCGGACAGGGGTCAGATACGCAGTATTTT. This translates into CSVEGGGQGSDTQYF.

The chain joins TRBV29-1 to TRBJ2-5, with D maybe TRBD1 (6 bases). TRBJ2-7 matches the DNA end more closely, so the J call is doubtful. Germline V gene data show CDR1 as SQVTM and CDR2 as ANQGSEA. This CDR3 spans 13 amino acids. In nucleotides, the CDR3 is TGCAGCGTTGATTCGCGTCAGGGGTACGAGCAGTACTTC. Translation: CSVDSRQGYEQYF.

V gene TRBV4-1 combines with J gene TRBJ2-7; 10 bases align to TRBD1. Unmatched junction bases numbered 7, after V lost 4 bases and J lost 1 base. The germline CDR1 and CDR2 sequences are MGHRA and YSYEKL. CDR3 size: 16 residues. Here the CDR3 DNA reads TGCGCCAGCAGCCTGTCGGGACAGGGGAATTCCTACGAGCAGTACTTC. This translates into CASSLSGQGNSYEQYF.

The gene calls are TRBV4-1 and TRBJ2-2; D may be TRBD1 (6 bases). CDR1 MGHRA and CDR2 YSYEKL come from the germline V gene. Between the trimmed V and J ends, which lost 5 bases and 0 bases, there was a span of 10 bases. The CDR3 spans 15 residues. CDR3 sequence: CASSGRQANTGELFF. The CDR3 DNA follows: TGCGCCAGCAGCGGAAGACAGGCGAACACCGGGGAGCTGTTTTTT.

The CDR3 protein is CASSRGQGAFF. The CDR3, as DNA: TGCGCCAGCAGCCGGGGACAGGGAGCTTTCTTT. The V call is TRBV5-1, the J call TRBJ1-1, with 9 nucleotides matching TRBD1. This CDR3 has 11 amino acids. The V gene end was trimmed by 4 bases and the J gene end by 10 bases; junction bases not matched to a gene: 2. CDR1 and CDR2 from the germline V gene are SGHRS and YFSETQ. Complete variable domain (other parts from reference TRBV5-1 and TRBJ1-1): KAGVTQTPRYLIKTRGQQVTLSCSPISGHRSVSWYQQTPGQGLQFLFEYFSETQRNKGNFPGRFSGRQFSNSRSEMNVSTLELGDSALYLCASSRGQGAFFGQGTRLTVV.

The rearrangement links TRBV10-3 to TRBJ2-7, with 14 nucleotides matching TRBD2. The CDR3 spans 18 residues. J lost 0 bases, V lost 2 bases, and 6 bases had no gene match. CDR1 is ENHRY and CDR2 is SYGVKD in the germline V gene. CDR3 bases: TGTGCCATCAGTGAGAGAGGGACTAGCGGGGGAAGCTCCTACGAGCAGTACTTC. This encodes CAISERGTSGGSSYEQYF.

CDR3 region: CASSRLAEENIQYF. CDR3 bases: TGTGCCAGTAGTCGACTAGCGGAGGAAAACATTCAGTACTTC. The rearrangement joins TRBV19 to TRBJ2-4; 9 bases line up with TRBD2. CDR1 is LNHDA, CDR2 SQIVND, per germline (reference sequence). With 5 bases clipped from V and 5 bases from J, the junction kept 4 bases outside the gene matches. The CDR3 runs 14 residues.

The V and J genes are TRBV7-6 and TRBJ2-7, with TRBD2 identical over 9 bases. Per germline, CDR1 SGHVS and CDR2 FNYEAQ. The CDR3 has 16 residues. V lost 0 bases and J lost 5; bases outside the gene matches: 8. CDR3 nucleotide sequence: TGTGCCAGCAGCTTAGCTCAGGGACTAGCAGCGAACGAGCAGTACTTC. Translating gives CASSLAQGLAANEQYF.

V usage is TRBV2 and J usage is TRBJ2-5, with D possibly matching TRBD2 (5 bases). V lost 6 bases to trimming and J lost 3 bases, with 23 bases between them. The CDR3 spans 17 residues. CDR1 SNHLY and CDR2 FYNNEI come from the germline V gene. In DNA, the CDR3 is TGTGCCAGCAGGCCCCAGGCTAGGGAGCAGGAGAAAGAGACCCAGTACTTC. This sequence encodes CASRPQAREQEKETQYF.

This clone was recorded once. DNA for the CDR3: TGTGCCACCAGCAGAGATACCGGGGGTTCCTACAATGAGCAGTTCTTC. Its protein is CATSRDTGGSYNEQFF. The rearrangement links TRBV15 to TRBJ2-1; TRBD2 is a possible D gene (6 bases). V lost 0 bases and J 1 base, leaving 10 bases between the germline ends. In germline, CDR1 is LNHNV, CDR2 YYDKDF (reference sequence). The CDR3 covers 16 residues.

The V gene is TRBV7-2, the J gene TRBJ2-7; a weak D match, TRBD1 (5 bases). Germline values: CDR1 SGHTA, CDR2 FQGNSA. The CDR3 is made up of 15 amino acids. V lost 2 bases and J 3 bases, leaving 14 bases between the germline ends. CDR3 loop: CASSLQGLPLYEQYF. The CDR3 DNA sequence: TGTGCCAGCAGCTTACAGGGTCTCCCCCTCTACGAGCAGTACTTC.

This rearrangement joins TRBV23-1 to TRBJ2-5; 9 bases line up with TRBD1. TRBV23-1 belongs to the ORF category, with a function that is uncertain. This CDR3 spans 17 amino acids. The V segment lost 4 bases and the J segment 5 bases; nucleotides outside the gene matches: 14. CDR3 residues: CASSPDSGTGHRETQYF. CDR3 bases: TGCGCCAGCAGTCCGGACTCCGGGACAGGGCACCGGGAGACCCAGTACTTC.

The chain joins TRBV7-9 to TRBJ1-1; 7 nucleotides match TRBD1. Germline assignment: CDR1 SEHNR and CDR2 FQNEAQ (reference sequence). This CDR3 spans 14 amino acids. J gave up 7 bases and V 0 bases, and 5 bases lay outside the gene matches. CDR3 sequence: CASSLAGTELEAFF. The CDR3 bases are TGTGCCAGCAGCTTAGCCGGGACAGAGCTTGAAGCTTTCTTT.

The V gene is TRBV4-2, the J gene TRBJ1-1, with D perhaps TRBD1 (6 bases). The CDR3 contains 12 residues. The V and J ends lost 4 bases and 4 bases respectively, with 7 bases between them. CDR1 is LGHNA and CDR2 is YNFKEQ in the germline V gene. CDR3 sequence: CASSPQGTEAFF. The CDR3, as DNA: TGTGCCAGCAGCCCACAGGGCACTGAAGCTTTCTTT.

Only one count was recorded for this clone. The CDR3 region is CASLYNEQFF. The CDR3 coding sequence is TGTGCCAGCCTATACAATGAGCAGTTCTTC. The V gene is TRBV6-1, the J gene TRBJ2-1; D remains unclear. The germline CDR1 and CDR2 sequences are MNHNS and SASEGT. This CDR3 spans 10 amino acids. Trimming removed 8 bases from V and 4 bases from J, with 3 bases in between.

The CDR3 DNA reads as TGTGCCAGCAGTTTACTTCCCGCAGGAGGCTCCTATAATTCACCCCTCCACTTT. Protein sequence: CASSLLPAGGSYNSPLHF. V and J are TRBV27 and TRBJ1-6; unclear D gene. CDR3 size: 18 residues. Germline loops: CDR1 MNHEY, CDR2 SMNVEV (reference sequence). V lost 2 bases, J lost 0 bases, and 14 bases lay in between.

The chain joins TRBV7-2 to TRBJ1-1; D is unclear. Trimming cost V 5 bases and J 3 bases, with 10 bases left between them. This CDR3 has 13 amino acids. The germline CDR1 and CDR2 sequences are SGHTA and FQGNSA. The CDR3 DNA is TGTGCCAGCAGCCTATCAAGGTACACTGAAGCTTTCTTT. Its protein product is CASSLSRYTEAFF. Full variable domain (remainder filled in from reference TRBV7-2 and TRBJ1-1): GAGVSQSPSNKVTEKGKDVELRCDPISGHTALYWYRQSLGQGLEFLIYFQGNSAPDKSGLPSDRFSAERTGGSVSTLTIQRTQQEDSAVYLCASSLSRYTEAFFGQGTRLTVV.

The chain has TRBV29-1 and TRBJ2-7; 7 nucleotides match TRBD1. Trimming removed 1 base from V and 1 base from J; junction bases left unmatched: 1. The CDR3 totals 13 residues. CDR1 and CDR2 (germline): SQVTM, ANQGSEA. The DNA for the CDR3 is TGCAGCGTTGAAGCGACAGGGTCCTACGAGCAGTACTTC. It yields the protein CSVEATGSYEQYF.

The chain links TRBV4-1 to TRBJ2-7; D unclear. The CDR3 length is 14 residues. The V gene lost 1 base and the J gene lost 0 bases, with 7 bases spanning the gap. The germline CDR1 and CDR2 sequences are MGHRA and YSYEKL. The CDR3, as DNA: TGCGCCAGCAGCCAAGCGTTTAGCTCCTACGAGCAGTACTTC. It translates to CASSQAFSSYEQYF.

The chain uses TRBV4-1 and TRBJ1-6, with D possibly matching TRBD1 (6 bases). Germline CDR1 reads MGHRA; CDR2 reads YSYEKL. The CDR3 sequence is 15 residues long. V lost 1 base and J lost 7, with 11 bases in between. This CDR3 is CASSQARGGNSPLHF. CDR3 nucleotides: TGCGCCAGCAGCCAAGCCCGGGGGGGCAATTCACCCCTCCACTTT.